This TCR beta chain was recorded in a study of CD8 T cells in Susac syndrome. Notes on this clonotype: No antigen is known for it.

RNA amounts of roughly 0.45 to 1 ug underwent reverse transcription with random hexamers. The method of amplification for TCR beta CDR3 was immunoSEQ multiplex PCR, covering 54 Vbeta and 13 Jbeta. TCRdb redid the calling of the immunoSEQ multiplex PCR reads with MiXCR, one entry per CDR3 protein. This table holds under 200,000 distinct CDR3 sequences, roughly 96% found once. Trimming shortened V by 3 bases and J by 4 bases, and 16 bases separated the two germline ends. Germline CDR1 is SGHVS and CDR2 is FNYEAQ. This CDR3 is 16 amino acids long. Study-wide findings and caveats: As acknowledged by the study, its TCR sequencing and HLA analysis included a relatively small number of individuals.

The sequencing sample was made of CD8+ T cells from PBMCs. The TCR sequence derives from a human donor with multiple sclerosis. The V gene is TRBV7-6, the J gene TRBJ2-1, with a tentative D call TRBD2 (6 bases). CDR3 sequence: CASSLGGGVKYNEQFF. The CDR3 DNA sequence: TGTGCCAGCAGCTTGGGCGGCGGGGTAAAATACAATGAGCAGTTCTTC.